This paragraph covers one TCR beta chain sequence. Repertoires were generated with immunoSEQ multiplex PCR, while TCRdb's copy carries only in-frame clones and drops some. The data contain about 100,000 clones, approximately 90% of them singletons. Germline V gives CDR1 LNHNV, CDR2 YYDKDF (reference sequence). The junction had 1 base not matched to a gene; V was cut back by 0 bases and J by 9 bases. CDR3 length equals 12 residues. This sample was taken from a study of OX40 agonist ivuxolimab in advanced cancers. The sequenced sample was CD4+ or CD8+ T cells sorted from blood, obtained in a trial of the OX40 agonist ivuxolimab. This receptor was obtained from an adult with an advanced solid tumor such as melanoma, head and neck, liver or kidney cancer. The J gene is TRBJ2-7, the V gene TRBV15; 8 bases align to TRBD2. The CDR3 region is CATSRDREGQYF. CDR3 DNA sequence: TGTGCCACCAGCAGAGATCGGGAGGGGCAGTACTTC.